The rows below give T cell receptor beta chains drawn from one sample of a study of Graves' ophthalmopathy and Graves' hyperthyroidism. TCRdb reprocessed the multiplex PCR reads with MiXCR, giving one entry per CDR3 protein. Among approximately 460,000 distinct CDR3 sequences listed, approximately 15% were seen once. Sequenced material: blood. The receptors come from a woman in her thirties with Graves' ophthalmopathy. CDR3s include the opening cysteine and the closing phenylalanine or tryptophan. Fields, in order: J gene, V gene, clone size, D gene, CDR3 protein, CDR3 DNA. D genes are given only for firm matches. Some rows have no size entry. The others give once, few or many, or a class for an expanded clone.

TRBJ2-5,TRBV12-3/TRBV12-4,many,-,CASSLLNLQETQYF,TGTGCCAGCAGCTTACTAAACCTCCAAGAGACCCAGTACTTC
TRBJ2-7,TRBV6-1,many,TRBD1,CASSGQGYHEQYF,TGTGCCAGCTCAGGACAGGGCTACCACGAGCAGTACTTC
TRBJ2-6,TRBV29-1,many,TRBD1,CSVETGASGANVLTF,TGCAGCGTGGAGACAGGGGCCTCTGGGGCCAACGTCCTGACTTTC
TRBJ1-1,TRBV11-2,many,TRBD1,CASSLDPYLGTGRGTEAFF,TGTGCCAGCAGCTTAGATCCGTATTTGGGGACAGGGAGGGGTACTGAAGCTTTCTTT
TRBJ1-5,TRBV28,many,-,CASTVRDHNQPQHF,TGTGCCAGCACCGTCCGGGACCACAATCAGCCCCAGCATTTT
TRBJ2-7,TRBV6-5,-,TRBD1,CASSYGQGDEQYF,TGTGCCAGCAGTTACGGACAGGGGGACGAGCAGTACTTC
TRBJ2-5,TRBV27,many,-,CASSYWGKTQYF,TGTGCCAGCAGTTATTGGGGGAAGACCCAGTACTTC
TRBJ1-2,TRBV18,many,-,CASSPLFLEGNTHGYTF,TGTGCCAGCTCACCACTTTTTCTCGAAGGGAATACCCATGGCTACACCTTC
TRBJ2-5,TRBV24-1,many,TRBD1,CATSEPGQGVGTQYF,TGTGCCACCAGTGAACCGGGACAGGGTGTGGGAACCCAGTACTTC
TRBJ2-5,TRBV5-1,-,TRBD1,CASSQRGDRGREETQYF,TGCGCCAGCAGCCAGAGAGGGGACAGGGGGCGCGAAGAGACCCAGTACTTC
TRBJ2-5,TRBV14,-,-,CASSQDRRAQYF,TGTGCCAGCAGCCAAGACCGAAGGGCCCAGTACTTC